The subject of this entry is one T cell receptor beta chain. The germline gene is not matched at one end of the junction; a read error may be the cause. The germline V gene encodes CDR1 SGHRS and CDR2 YFSETQ. The CDR3 is made up of 14 amino acids. This record comes from a study of blood T cell repertoires in COVID-19. As for the study in general: The United States, Italy and Spain were the sources of the acute and convalescent COVID-19 samples. PBMCs, B-cell-depleted T cells, or T cells provided the cDNA or gDNA that made up the material.

Repertoires were generated with immunoSEQ multiplex PCR, while TCRdb's copy carries only in-frame clones and drops some. The sample yields approximately 260,000 clones, about 81% seen once. Participants, about 18 to 100 years old, spanned around 25 US areas. This TCR derives from a man younger than 40 with acute COVID-19. Sequences were obtained from PBMCs or T cells enriched from blood (not recorded which). The chain carries TRBV5-1 and TRBJ2-1; 8 bases map to TRBD2. In nucleotides, the CDR3 is TGTGCCAGCAGCTTGGGTGTTAGCGGGGATGAGCAGTTCTTC. It specifies CASSLGVSGDEQFF.